This T cell receptor (beta chain) was identified in a study of molecular identifiers for immune sequencing clone quantification (dated by TCRdb to 2016 to 2019). General notes on the study: For a replicate experiment, RNA from roughly 18,000 or 92,000 naive CD8 T cells was divided into five aliquots, of which four were sequenced. CD8 T cells were used in a methods study to benchmark molecular-identifier clustering-based TCR repertoire sequencing (MIDCIRS) and TCR RNA copy counting. Study-wide findings and limitations: Modeling indicated about 3 TCR RNA copies recovered per cell, compared with 9 to 10 by digital PCR, which implies a capture efficiency of about 31%. In CMV-specific effector cells, clones with more than 20 RNA copies contained over 99% of molecules, whereas in naive cells such clones contained under 1% of molecules. When barcode sub-clustering was omitted, TCR diversity was inflated by chimeric consensus sequences, with chimeras reaching as high as 47%. Spiked-in Jurkat TCR RNA equal to a single cell's worth was reported to be detectable even within one million naive CD8 T cells. The sizes of highly expanded clones could end up underestimated when identical TCR molecules share a barcode. Naive libraries contained spiked-in Jurkat TCR RNA (approximately 10 copies' worth), which is not part of the donor repertoire.

Naive CD8 T cell libraries were made from roughly 20,000 to 1,000,000 sorted cells using 10%, 30% or 50% of purified RNA. On a BD FACSAria II, naive CD8 T cells were FACS-sorted as CD8+CD4-CCR7+CD45RA+ and collected into RLT Plus buffer. Nine to eleven TCR copies' worth of Jurkat RNA were spiked into roughly 19,000-1,000,000 naive CD8 T cell samples to test detection sensitivity. Enrichment of CD8 T cells was performed with RosetteSep CD8+ T Cell Enrichment Cocktail and Ficoll-Paque, after which ACK red cell lysis was carried out. This clonotype was recorded many times. No cognate antigen has been identified for it. Base qualities are not provided; no much larger clone lies one nucleotide away. The receptor library was made with PCR. Sequencing took place on a NextSeq 500. Bulk TCR libraries were prepared as previously described, using TCR primers listed in Table S5. Purification of total RNA was performed with the Qiagen AllPrep DNA/RNA kit. Before analysis, reads from multiple sequencing runs of the same library were pooled. Concerning the study's data processing: Only reads with exact TCR constant sequence were kept, trimmed to 150 nt, and grouped by their 12-nt molecular barcodes. Reads within each barcode group were sub-clustered using a 15% Levenshtein threshold, and quality-weighted consensus sequences were constructed for each RNA molecule. Non-functional sequences were filtered out, along with any lower-count sequence sitting one edit away from another sequence. On the basis of fitting two negative binomial distributions, barcode sub-clusters with fewer than 20% of the maximum read count were discarded. TCRdb reprocessing: public reads trimmed at Q25 with fastp, clones called with MiXCR, in-frame beta chains kept. All rows with the same CDR3 protein become a single entry with the most common DNA and genes. TCRdb's processing, not the authors', yielded these V and J calls. This sample lists 490,000 or so distinct CDR3 sequences; around 23% were detected once. The ten largest clones represent under 0.8% of the sample.

The germline ends are 9 bases apart after V is trimmed by 6 bases and J by 0 bases. CDR1 and CDR2, per the germline V gene, are MNHEY and SVGEGT. The CDR3 spans 15 residues, from the cysteine through the phenylalanine. Only CDR3 DNA remains: 45 bases, in frame from the first base. Sequences were obtained from naive CD8+ T cells from blood, with Jurkat cell RNA spiked in. Per the publication, the cell subset or site label means: FACS-sorted CD8+CD4-CCR7+CD45RA+ naive T cells. This sequence was found in a human donor in good health. Some libraries in this study had Jurkat cell RNA spiked in. The chain is made from TRBV6-2 or TRBV6-3 and TRBJ2-6; the D region possibly corresponds to TRBD1 (5 bases align). The sequenced DNA: TGTGCCAGCAGGCAGGGCATCTCTGGGGCCAACGTCCTGACTTTC. It translates to CASRQGISGANVLTF.